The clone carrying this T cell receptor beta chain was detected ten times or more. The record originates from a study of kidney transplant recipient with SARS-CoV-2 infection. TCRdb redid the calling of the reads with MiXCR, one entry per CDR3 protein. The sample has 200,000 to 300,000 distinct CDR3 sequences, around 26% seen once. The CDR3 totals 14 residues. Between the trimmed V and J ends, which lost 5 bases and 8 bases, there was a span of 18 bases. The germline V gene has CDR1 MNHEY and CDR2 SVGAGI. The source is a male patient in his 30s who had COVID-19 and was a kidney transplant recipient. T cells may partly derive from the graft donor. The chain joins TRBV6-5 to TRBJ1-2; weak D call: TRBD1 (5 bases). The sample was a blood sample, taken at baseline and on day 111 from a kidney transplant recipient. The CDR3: CASSRGDPPQGYTF. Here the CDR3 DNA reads TGTGCCAGCAGTCGGGGGGACCCACCTCAGGGCTACACCTTC.